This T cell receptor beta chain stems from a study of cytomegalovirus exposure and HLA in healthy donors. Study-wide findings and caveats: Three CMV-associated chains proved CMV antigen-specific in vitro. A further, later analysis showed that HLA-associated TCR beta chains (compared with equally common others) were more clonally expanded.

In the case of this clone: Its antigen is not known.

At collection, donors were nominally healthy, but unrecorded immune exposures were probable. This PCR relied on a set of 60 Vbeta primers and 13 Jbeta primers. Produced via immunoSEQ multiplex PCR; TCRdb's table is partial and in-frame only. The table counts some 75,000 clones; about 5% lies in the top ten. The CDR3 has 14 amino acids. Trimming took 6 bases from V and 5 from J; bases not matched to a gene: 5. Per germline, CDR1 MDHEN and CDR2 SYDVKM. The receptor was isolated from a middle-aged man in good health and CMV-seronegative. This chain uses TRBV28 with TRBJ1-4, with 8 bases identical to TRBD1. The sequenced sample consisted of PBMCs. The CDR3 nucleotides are TGTGCCAGCAGCAGGAACAGGGGGAATGAAAAACTGTTTTTT. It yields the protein CASSRNRGNEKLFF.